These T cell receptor beta chains were read from a single sample in a study of blood T cell repertoires in COVID-19. Method: immunoSEQ multiplex PCR; TCRdb's copy keeps in-frame clones and lacks some. Of approximately 460,000 clones in the sample, roughly 87% were seen once. What was sequenced was peripheral blood. These receptors all come from a young man with COVID-19, enrolled during active disease. Each CDR3 is given with its conserved first and last residue. The D gene is left open where the match is weak. Size tells how often a clone was seen (once, few, many) or the class of an expanded clone, and some rows leave it out.

cdr3_aa,cdr3_nt,d_call,clone_size,v_call,j_call
CASSVGPLQTDTQYF,TGTGCCAGCAGCGTAGGACCTCTACAGACAGATACGCAGTATTTT,.,.,TRBV9,TRBJ2-3
CATSRSPGRASGNQPQHF,TGTGCCACCAGCAGAAGCCCGGGCAGGGCCTCCGGCAATCAGCCCCAGCATTTT,.,.,TRBV15,TRBJ1-5
CASRAPPDRREALAKNIQYF,TGTGCCAGTAGGGCGCCCCCCGATCGGCGGGAGGCCTTAGCCAAAAACATTCAGTACTTC,TRBD2,.,TRBV19,TRBJ2-4
CATTAEETQYF,TGTGCCACCACCGCAGAAGAGACCCAGTACTTC,.,.,TRBV2,TRBJ2-5
CASSPRRDFSYEQYF,TGTGCCAGCAGTCCTCGAAGGGACTTTTCCTACGAGCAGTACTTC,.,.,TRBV7-8,TRBJ2-7
CAQGRGTDTQYF,TGTGCCCAGGGTCGGGGGACGGATACGCAGTATTTT,.,.,TRBV30,TRBJ2-3
CASSPSSGRAASETQYF,TGTGCCAGCAGCCCCTCTAGCGGGAGGGCCGCGTCGGAGACCCAGTACTTC,TRBD2,.,TRBV3-1/TRBV3-2,TRBJ2-5
CASSEGALGYTF,TGTGCCAGCAGTGAGGGGGCGTTGGGCTACACCTTC,.,.,TRBV6-1,TRBJ1-2
CASSLDAGPGQGVENTIYF,TGTGCCAGCAGCTTAGATGCCGGGCCGGGGCAGGGGGTAGAAAACACCATATATTTT,TRBD1,.,TRBV11-3,TRBJ1-3
CASSPRASQGSEQFF,TGTGCCAGCTCACCAAGGGCGTCACAGGGATCTGAGCAGTTCTTC,.,.,TRBV18,TRBJ2-1
CASTGNTGELFF,TGTGCCAGCACGGGGAACACCGGGGAGCTGTTTTTT,.,.,TRBV2,TRBJ2-2
CASSQALSGNTIYF,TGTGCCAGCAGCCAAGCTCTCTCTGGAAACACCATATATTTT,.,.,TRBV7-8,TRBJ1-3
CATTPAAGAYEQYF,TGTGCCACCACCCCAGCGGCTGGGGCCTACGAGCAGTACTTC,.,.,TRBV15,TRBJ2-7
CASSSYPIRQGYEQYF,TGTGCCAGCAGCTCTTACCCTATAAGACAGGGCTACGAGCAGTACTTC,TRBD1,once,TRBV5-8,TRBJ2-7
CATSDPGLAGIDEQFF,TGTGCCACCAGTGATCCGGGACTAGCGGGAATAGATGAGCAGTTCTTC,TRBD2,once,TRBV24-1,TRBJ2-1
CASRYRGRGSSNQPQHF,TGTGCCAGCCGGTACAGGGGGCGCGGATCTAGCAATCAGCCCCAGCATTTT,TRBD1,.,TRBV2,TRBJ1-5
CASSSRTTLTGELFF,TGTGCCAGCAGTTCAAGGACTACCCTCACCGGGGAGCTGTTTTTT,.,.,TRBV25-1,TRBJ2-2
CASRRTGGVGTEAFF,TGTGCCAGCAGGAGGACAGGGGGGGTTGGCACTGAAGCTTTCTTT,TRBD1,once,TRBV2,TRBJ1-1
CASSQRTIYEQYF,TGTGCCAGCAGCCAACGGACTATCTACGAGCAGTACTTC,.,.,TRBV3-1/TRBV3-2,TRBJ2-7
CASSLKREASSYNEQFF,TGTGCCAGCAGCTTAAAACGGGAAGCCAGCTCCTACAATGAGCAGTTCTTC,.,.,TRBV11-3,TRBJ2-1
CASSYSPDSQETQYF,TGTGCCAGCAGTTACTCCCCTGACAGCCAAGAGACCCAGTACTTC,.,.,TRBV6-5,TRBJ2-5
CASSLLAGINYNEQFF,TGCGCCAGCAGCTTGTTGGCGGGGATCAACTACAATGAGCAGTTCTTC,.,.,TRBV5-1,TRBJ2-1
CASGLLGRQYF,TGTGCCAGTGGACTTCTAGGTAGGCAGTATTTT,.,once,TRBV19,TRBJ2-3
CTSSQKTLKGVENSPLHF,TGCACCAGCAGCCAAAAAACACTCAAAGGGGTGGAGAATTCACCCCTCCACTTT,.,few,TRBV1,TRBJ1-6
CASSFNTAQYF,TGTGCCAGCAGTTTTAATACGGCCCAGTACTTC,.,.,TRBV12-3/TRBV12-4,TRBJ2-5
CASSPYPNQPQHF,TGTGCCAGCAGCCCCTACCCGAATCAGCCCCAGCATTTT,.,.,TRBV3-1/TRBV3-2,TRBJ1-5
CATSESSRGGSNQPQHF,TGTGCCACCAGTGAAAGTAGTAGGGGGGGTAGCAATCAGCCCCAGCATTTT,.,.,TRBV24-1,TRBJ1-5
CASSPRGAGGAYEQYF,TGTGCCAGCAGCCCTCGGGGAGCGGGAGGGGCTTACGAGCAGTACTTC,TRBD2,.,TRBV11-2,TRBJ2-7
CASGPAGGRADTQYF,TGTGCCAGCGGCCCGGCGGGCGGGAGGGCAGATACGCAGTATTTT,TRBD2,.,TRBV2,TRBJ2-3
CATSDVRGGADTQYF,TGTGCCACCAGTGACGTAAGGGGGGGGGCGGATACGCAGTATTTT,.,.,TRBV24-1,TRBJ2-3
CASSFSGSAF,TGTGCCAGCAGCTTTTCCGGGTCCGCCTTC,.,.,TRBV7-3,TRBJ1-2
CASSLGGSSTEAFF,TGTGCCAGCAGTTTAGGGGGCAGCTCGACTGAAGCTTTCTTT,.,.,TRBV27,TRBJ1-1
CASSLDRGGSYNEQFF,TGTGCCAGCAGCTTAGATCGCGGGGGCTCCTACAATGAGCAGTTCTTC,TRBD2,.,TRBV7-2,TRBJ2-1
CSASATSGHTQYF,TGCAGTGCTAGTGCGACTAGCGGACATACGCAGTATTTT,TRBD2,.,TRBV20-1,TRBJ2-3
CASSYLDRGSGYTF,TGTGCCAGCAGTTACCTAGACAGGGGTAGTGGCTACACCTTC,TRBD1,.,TRBV6-5,TRBJ1-2
CAWSPTGVGELFF,TGTGCCTGGAGCCCCACGGGGGTCGGGGAGCTGTTTTTT,.,.,TRBV30,TRBJ2-2
CASSQEGWRGEQYF,TGTGCCAGCAGCCAAGAGGGTTGGCGGGGCGAGCAGTACTTC,.,.,TRBV4-2,TRBJ2-7
CSVGEDYEQYF,TGCAGCGTTGGGGAGGACTACGAGCAGTACTTC,.,.,TRBV29-1,TRBJ2-7
CASSEDTPTNYEQYF,TGTGCCAGCAGTGAAGACACCCCGACTAACTACGAGCAGTACTTC,.,.,TRBV25-1,TRBJ2-7
CASSLPPDSPGVETQYF,TGTGCCAGCAGCCTGCCCCCCGACAGCCCTGGCGTAGAGACCCAGTACTTC,.,.,TRBV9,TRBJ2-5
CASSTRTGGQYQTQYF,TGTGCCAGCAGCACCCGGACAGGGGGACAATATCAGACCCAGTACTTC,TRBD1,.,TRBV7-9,TRBJ2-5
CASSFNRDRGTEAFF,TGTGCCAGCAGCTTCAACCGGGACAGGGGTACTGAAGCTTTCTTT,TRBD1,.,TRBV11-2,TRBJ1-1
CATARTGDTGELFF,TGTGCCACCGCCCGGACAGGGGACACCGGGGAGCTGTTTTTT,TRBD1,.,TRBV24-1,TRBJ2-2
CSASSQRGKGETQYF,TGCAGTGCTAGTAGCCAGCGGGGCAAGGGAGAGACCCAGTACTTC,TRBD2,.,TRBV20-1,TRBJ2-5
CASSLERLAGKDEQFF,TGTGCCAGCAGCTTAGAGAGGCTAGCGGGAAAGGATGAGCAGTTCTTC,TRBD2,.,TRBV7-8,TRBJ2-1
CASGSTGELFF,TGTGCCAGCGGTAGCACCGGGGAGCTGTTTTTT,.,.,TRBV6-5,TRBJ2-2
CASSLAVGVGTF,.,.,.,TRBV5-4,TRBJ1-2
CASSEEQGLSPQHF,TGTGCCAGCAGTGAGGAACAGGGGCTCAGCCCCCAGCATTTT,TRBD1,.,TRBV2,TRBJ1-5